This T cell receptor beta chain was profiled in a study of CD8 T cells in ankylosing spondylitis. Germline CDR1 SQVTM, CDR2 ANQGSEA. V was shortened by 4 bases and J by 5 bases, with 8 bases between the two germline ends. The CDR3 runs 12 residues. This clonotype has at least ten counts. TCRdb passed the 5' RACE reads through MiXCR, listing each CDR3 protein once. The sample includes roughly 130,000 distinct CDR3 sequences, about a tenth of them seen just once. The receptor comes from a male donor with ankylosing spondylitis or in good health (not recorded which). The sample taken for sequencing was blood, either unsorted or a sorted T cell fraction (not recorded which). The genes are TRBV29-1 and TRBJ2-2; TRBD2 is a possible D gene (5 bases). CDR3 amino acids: CSVAGSTGELFF. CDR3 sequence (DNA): TGCAGCGTTGCGGGGTCGACCGGGGAGCTGTTTTTT.